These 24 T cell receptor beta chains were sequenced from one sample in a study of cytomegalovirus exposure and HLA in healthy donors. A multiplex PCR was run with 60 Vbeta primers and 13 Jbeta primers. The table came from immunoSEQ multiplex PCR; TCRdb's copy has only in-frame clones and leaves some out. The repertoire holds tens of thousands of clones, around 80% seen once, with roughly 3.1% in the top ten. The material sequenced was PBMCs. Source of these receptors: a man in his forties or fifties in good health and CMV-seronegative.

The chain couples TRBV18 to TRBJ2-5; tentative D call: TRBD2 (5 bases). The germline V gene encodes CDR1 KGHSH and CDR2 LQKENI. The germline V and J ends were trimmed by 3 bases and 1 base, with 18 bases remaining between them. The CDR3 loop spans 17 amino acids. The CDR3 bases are TGTGCCAGCTCACCCCCGCAGGACTGGCGGCTCCAAGAGACCCAGTACTTC. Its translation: CASSPPQDWRLQETQYF.

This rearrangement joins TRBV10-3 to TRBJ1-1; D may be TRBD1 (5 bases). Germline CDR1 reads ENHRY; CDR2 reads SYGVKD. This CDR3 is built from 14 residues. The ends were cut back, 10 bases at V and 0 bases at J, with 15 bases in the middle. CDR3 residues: CATMTESMNTEAFF. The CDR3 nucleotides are TGTGCCACCATGACAGAGTCAATGAACACTGAAGCTTTCTTT.

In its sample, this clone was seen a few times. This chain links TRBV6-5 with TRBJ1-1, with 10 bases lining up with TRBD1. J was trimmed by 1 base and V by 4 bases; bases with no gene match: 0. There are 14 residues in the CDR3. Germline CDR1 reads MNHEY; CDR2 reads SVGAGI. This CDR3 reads CASSWDRGNTEAFF. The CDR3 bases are TGTGCCAGCAGTTGGGACAGGGGGAACACTGAAGCTTTCTTT.

CDR3 DNA sequence: TGTGCCAGCAGCCAAGATCTAGGGGTCAACTACAATGAGCAGTTCTTC. Translating it yields CASSQDLGVNYNEQFF. The rearrangement links TRBV4-2 to TRBJ2-1; D possibly corresponds to TRBD1 (5 bases). Germline V gene sequence: CDR1 LGHNA, CDR2 YNFKEQ. V lost 0 bases and J 3 bases, leaving 12 bases between the germline ends. The CDR3 covers 16 residues.

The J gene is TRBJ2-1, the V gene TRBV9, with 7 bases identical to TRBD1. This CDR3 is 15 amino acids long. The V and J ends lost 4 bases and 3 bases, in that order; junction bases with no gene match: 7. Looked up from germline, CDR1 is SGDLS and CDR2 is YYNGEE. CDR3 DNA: TGTGCCAGCAGCTTCGGACAGGAGCACTACAATGAGCAGTTCTTC. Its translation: CASSFGQEHYNEQFF.

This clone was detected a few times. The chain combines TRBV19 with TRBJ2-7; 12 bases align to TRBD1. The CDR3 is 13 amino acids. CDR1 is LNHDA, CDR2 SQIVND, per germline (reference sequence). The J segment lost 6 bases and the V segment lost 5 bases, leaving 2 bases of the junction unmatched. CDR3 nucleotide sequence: TGTGCCAGTAGTGGGACAGGGGGCTTCGAGCAGTACTTC. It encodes CASSGTGGFEQYF.

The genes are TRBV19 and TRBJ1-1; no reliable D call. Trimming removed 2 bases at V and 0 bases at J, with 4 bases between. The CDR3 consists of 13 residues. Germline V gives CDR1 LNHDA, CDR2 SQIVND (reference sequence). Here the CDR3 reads CASSINLNTEAFF. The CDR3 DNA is TGTGCCAGTAGTATAAACTTGAACACTGAAGCTTTCTTT.

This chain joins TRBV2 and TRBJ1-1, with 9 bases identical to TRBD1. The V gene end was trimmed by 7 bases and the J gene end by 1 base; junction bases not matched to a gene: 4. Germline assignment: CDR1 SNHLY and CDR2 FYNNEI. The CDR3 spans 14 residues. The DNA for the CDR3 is TGTGCCAGCAACCCGGGACAGGGGAACACTGAAGCTTTCTTT. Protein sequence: CASNPGQGNTEAFF.

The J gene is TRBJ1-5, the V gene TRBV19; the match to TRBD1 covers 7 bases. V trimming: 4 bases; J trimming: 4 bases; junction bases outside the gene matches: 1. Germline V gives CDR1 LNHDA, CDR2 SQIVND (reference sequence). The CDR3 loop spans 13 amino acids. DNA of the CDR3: TGTGCCAGTAGTACACAGGGGAATCAGCCCCAGCATTTT. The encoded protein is CASSTQGNQPQHF.

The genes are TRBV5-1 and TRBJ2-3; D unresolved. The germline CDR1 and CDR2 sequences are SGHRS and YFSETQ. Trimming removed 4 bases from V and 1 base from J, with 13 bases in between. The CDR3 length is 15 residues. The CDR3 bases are TGCGCCAGCAGCCATAGCCGGGTGGGCACAGATACGCAGTATTTT. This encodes CASSHSRVGTDTQYF.

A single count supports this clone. The CDR3 is CASSWGGLADRNEQFF. The CDR3 DNA is TGTGCCAGCAGCTGGGGGGGACTAGCGGACCGCAATGAGCAGTTCTTC. The chain combines TRBV11-3 with TRBJ2-1, with 11 bases identical to TRBD2. The CDR3 is 16 amino acids. Germline-derived CDR1 and CDR2 are SGHNT and YENEEA. V gave up 4 bases and J gave up 6 bases; unmatched junction bases: 8. Full variable domain (remainder filled in from reference TRBV11-3 and TRBJ2-1): EAGVVQSPRYKIIEKKQPVAFWCNPISGHNTLYWYLQNLGQGPELLIRYENEEAVDDSQLPKDRFSAERLKGVDSTLKIQPAELGDSAVYLCASSWGGLADRNEQFFGPGTRLTVL.

CDR3 DNA sequence: TGTGCCAGCAGAAGACAGGGCTCTGGGGCCAACGTCCTGACTTTC. Translation gives CASRRQGSGANVLTF. The V gene is TRBV6-1, the J gene TRBJ2-6; 7 bases map to TRBD1. There are 15 residues in the CDR3. Trimming took 6 bases from V and 0 from J; bases not matched to a gene: 2. From germline, CDR1 is MNHNS and CDR2 SASEGT.

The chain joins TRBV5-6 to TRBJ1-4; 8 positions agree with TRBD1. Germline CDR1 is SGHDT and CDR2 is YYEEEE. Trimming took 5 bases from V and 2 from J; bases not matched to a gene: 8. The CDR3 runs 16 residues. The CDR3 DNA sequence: TGTGCCAGCAGTTATCAGGGGGCGCGGACTAATGAAAAACTGTTTTTT. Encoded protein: CASSYQGARTNEKLFF. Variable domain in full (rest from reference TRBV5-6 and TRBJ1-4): DAGVTQSPTHLIKTRGQQVTLRCSPKSGHDTVSWYQQALGQGPQFIFQYYEEEERQRGNFPDRFSGHQFPNYSSELNVNALLLGDSALYLCASSYQGARTNEKLFFGSGTQLSVL.

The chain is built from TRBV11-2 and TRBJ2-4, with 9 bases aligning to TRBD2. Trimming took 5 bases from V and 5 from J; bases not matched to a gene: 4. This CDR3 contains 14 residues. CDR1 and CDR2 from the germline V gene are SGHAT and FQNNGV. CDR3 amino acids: CASSPRGGENIQYF. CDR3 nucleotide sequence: TGTGCCAGCAGCCCCCGCGGGGGGGAAAACATTCAGTACTTC.

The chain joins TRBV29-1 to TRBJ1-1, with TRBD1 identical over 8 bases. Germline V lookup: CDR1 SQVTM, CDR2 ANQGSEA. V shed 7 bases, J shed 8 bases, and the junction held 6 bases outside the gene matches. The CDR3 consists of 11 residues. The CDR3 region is CSARRTGEAFF. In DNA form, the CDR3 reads TGCAGCGCACGTCGGACAGGGGAAGCTTTCTTT.

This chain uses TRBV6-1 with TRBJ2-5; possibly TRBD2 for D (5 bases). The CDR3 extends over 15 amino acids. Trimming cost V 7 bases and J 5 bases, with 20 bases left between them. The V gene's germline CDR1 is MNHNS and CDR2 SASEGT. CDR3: CASIPGPRGRETQYF. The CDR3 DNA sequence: TGTGCCAGCATTCCCGGGCCCCGGGGTAGGGAGACCCAGTACTTC.

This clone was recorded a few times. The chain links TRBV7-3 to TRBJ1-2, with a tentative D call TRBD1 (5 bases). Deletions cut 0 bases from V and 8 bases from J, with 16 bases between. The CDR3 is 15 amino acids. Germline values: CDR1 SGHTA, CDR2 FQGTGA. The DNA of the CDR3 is TGTGCCAGCAGCTTAACCGCACGGGGGGAGGAGGGCTACACCTTC. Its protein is CASSLTARGEEGYTF.

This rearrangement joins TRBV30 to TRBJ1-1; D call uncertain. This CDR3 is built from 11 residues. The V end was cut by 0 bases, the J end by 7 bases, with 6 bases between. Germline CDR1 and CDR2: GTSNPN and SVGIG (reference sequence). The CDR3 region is CAWSVRHEAFF. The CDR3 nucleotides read TGTGCCTGGAGTGTTCGACATGAAGCTTTCTTT.

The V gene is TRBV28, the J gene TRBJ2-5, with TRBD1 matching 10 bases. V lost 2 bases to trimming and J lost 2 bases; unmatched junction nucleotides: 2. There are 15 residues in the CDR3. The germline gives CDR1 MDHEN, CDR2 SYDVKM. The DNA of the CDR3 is TGTGCCAGCAGTTTAGGGACAGGGGAGCAAGAGACCCAGTACTTC. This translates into CASSLGTGEQETQYF.

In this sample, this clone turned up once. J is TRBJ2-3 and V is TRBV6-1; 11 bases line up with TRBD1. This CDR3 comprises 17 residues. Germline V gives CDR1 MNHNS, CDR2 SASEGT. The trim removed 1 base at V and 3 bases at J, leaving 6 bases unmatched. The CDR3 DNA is TGTGCCAGCAGTGAAGGGTGGGGGACAGGGGGGACAGATACGCAGTATTTT. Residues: CASSEGWGTGGTDTQYF.

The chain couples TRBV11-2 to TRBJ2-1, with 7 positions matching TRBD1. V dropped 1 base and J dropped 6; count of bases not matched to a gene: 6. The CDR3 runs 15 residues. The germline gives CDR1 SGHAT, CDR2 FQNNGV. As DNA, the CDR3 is TGTGCCAGCAGCTTAGGACAGGGTAGGTCCAATGAGCAGTTCTTC. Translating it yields CASSLGQGRSNEQFF.

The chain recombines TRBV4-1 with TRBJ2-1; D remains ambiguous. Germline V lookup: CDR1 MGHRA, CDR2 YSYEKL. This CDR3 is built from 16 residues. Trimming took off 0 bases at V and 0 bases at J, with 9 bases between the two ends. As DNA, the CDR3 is TGCGCCAGCAGCCAAGATGAGGTGGACTCCTACAATGAGCAGTTCTTC. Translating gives CASSQDEVDSYNEQFF.

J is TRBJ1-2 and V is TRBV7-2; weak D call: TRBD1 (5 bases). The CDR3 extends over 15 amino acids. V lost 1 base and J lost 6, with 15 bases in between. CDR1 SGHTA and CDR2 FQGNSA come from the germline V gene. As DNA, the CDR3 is TGTGCCAGCAGCTTAGGCTTTTGGGGGGGAGATGGCTACACCTTC. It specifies CASSLGFWGGDGYTF.

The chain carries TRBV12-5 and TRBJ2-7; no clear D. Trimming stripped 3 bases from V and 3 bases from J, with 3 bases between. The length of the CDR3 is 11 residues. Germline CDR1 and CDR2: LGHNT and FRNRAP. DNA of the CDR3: TGTGCTAGTGGTTTTTACTACGAGCAGTACTTC. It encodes CASGFYYEQYF. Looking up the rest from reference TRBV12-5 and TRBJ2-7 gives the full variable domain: DARVTQTPRHKVTEMGQEVTMRCQPILGHNTVFWYRQTMMQGLELLAYFRNRAPLDDSGMPKDRFSAEMPDATLATLKIQPSEPRDSAVYFCASGFYYEQYFGPGTRLTVT.